This T cell receptor beta chain was documented in a study of cytomegalovirus exposure and HLA in healthy donors. V was shortened by 6 bases and J by 6 bases, with 15 bases between the two germline ends. Per the germline V gene, CDR1 is SNHLY and CDR2 is FYNNEI. The CDR3 is 14 amino acids. Primers: 60 Vbeta forward and 13 Jbeta reverse. Sequenced by immunoSEQ multiplex PCR; TCRdb stores in-frame clones only, minus some. The sample has nearly 95,000 clones, roughly three quarters seen once. V and J are TRBV2 and TRBJ1-5; D is possibly TRBD1 (5 bases). Sequenced material: PBMCs. The TCR originated in a middle-aged woman in good health and CMV-seronegative. The CDR3 spells CASRDSREGQPQHF. DNA of the CDR3: TGTGCCAGCAGAGATAGCAGGGAAGGTCAGCCCCAGCATTTT.